Following are 11 T cell receptor beta chains from one sample sequenced in a study of cytomegalovirus exposure and HLA in healthy donors. It was with 60 Vbeta and 13 Jbeta primers that the PCR ran. The table came from immunoSEQ multiplex PCR; TCRdb's copy has only in-frame clones and leaves some out. The sample consists of 65,000 to 100,000 clones, over 75% of them appearing once. Sequences were obtained from PBMCs. The receptors stem from a female donor in good health and CMV-seronegative.

The CDR3 region is CASSALAGQGYEQYF. The CDR3 region has the DNA TGTGCCAGCAGCGCGCTGGCGGGACAGGGCTACGAGCAGTACTTC. The chain links TRBV7-6 to TRBJ2-7; 9 positions agree with TRBD1. With V trimmed by 5 bases and J by 3 bases, 8 bases remained unmatched. The germline gives CDR1 SGHVS, CDR2 FNYEAQ. The CDR3 has 15 residues.

The chain carries TRBV6-5 and TRBJ2-1; 7 nucleotides line up with TRBD2. CDR3 length: 15 amino acids. The V gene end was trimmed by 0 bases and the J gene end by 4 bases; junction bases not matched to a gene: 3. Germline V gene lookup returns CDR1 MNHEY and CDR2 SVGAGI. The CDR3 is CASSYSGGEYNEQFF. DNA for the CDR3: TGTGCCAGCAGTTACTCGGGGGGGGAATACAATGAGCAGTTCTTC.

Only one count was recorded for this clone. This chain uses TRBV9 with TRBJ2-2; possible D gene TRBD1, 6 bases. CDR3 length: 13 residues. Germline CDR1 reads SGDLS; CDR2 reads YYNGEE. Trimming cost V 1 base and J 5 bases, with 6 bases left between them. The CDR3 nucleotides read TGTGCCAGCAGCGTACAGGGGACCGGGGAGCTGTTTTTT. Amino acids: CASSVQGTGELFF.

The chain links TRBV19 to TRBJ2-7, with 7 bases lining up with TRBD1. The germline CDR1 and CDR2 sequences are LNHDA and SQIVND (reference sequence). The length of the CDR3 is 16 residues. After removal of 4 bases from V and 1 base from J, the junction contained 10 bases not matched to a gene. The DNA of the CDR3 is TGTGCCAGTAGTACTCACTCCGGGACAGTATCCTACGAGCAGTACTTC. Its protein is CASSTHSGTVSYEQYF.

Details on this clone: This CDR3 is also generated by other DNA sequences in the sample. The chain carries TRBV5-4 and TRBJ2-7; the D gene is possibly TRBD1 (7 bases). Germline V gene lookup returns CDR1 SGHNT and CDR2 YYREEE (reference sequence). V was cut by 0 bases and J by 5 bases, with 12 bases left in between. The length of the CDR3 is 14 residues. The DNA for the CDR3 is TGTGCCAGCAGCTTGGGCCAGGGGGGCAACGAGCAGTACTTC. Translating it yields CASSLGQGGNEQYF.

V usage is TRBV5-4 and J usage is TRBJ1-2; the D is unclear. Germline V gene data show CDR1 as SGHNT and CDR2 as YYREEE (reference sequence). V was pared by 4 bases and J by 0 bases, with 13 bases between. CDR3 size: 15 residues. This CDR3 is CASSGVGGTNYGYTF. In DNA, the CDR3 is TGTGCCAGCAGCGGCGTGGGAGGAACTAACTATGGCTACACCTTC.

The chain recombines TRBV28 with TRBJ2-5, with 9 bases identical to TRBD1. The CDR3 spans 13 residues. The germline V gene has CDR1 MDHEN and CDR2 SYDVKM. V lost 6 bases to trimming and J lost 4 bases; unmatched junction nucleotides: 3. The CDR3 here is CASRPQGAETQYF. As DNA, the CDR3 is TGTGCCAGCAGGCCACAGGGGGCAGAGACCCAGTACTTC.

The V call is TRBV2, the J call TRBJ2-5; 8 nucleotides agree with TRBD2. Germline lookup yields CDR1 SNHLY and CDR2 FYNNEI. CDR3 length equals 16 residues. The ends lost 7 bases at V and 0 bases at J; junction bases unmatched: 10. The CDR3 DNA is TGTGCCAGCATCTATCGAAGGACTAGCTACCAAGAGACCCAGTACTTC. This gives the protein CASIYRRTSYQETQYF.

The chain employs TRBV28 and TRBJ2-1; TRBD2 aligns across 8 bases. The V gene end was trimmed by 6 bases and the J gene end by 10 bases; junction bases not matched to a gene: 5. CDR3 length: 12 residues. The germline CDR1 and CDR2 sequences are MDHEN and SYDVKM. The CDR3 spells CASRPGTREQFF. CDR3 DNA sequence: TGTGCCAGCAGGCCCGGGACTAGGGAGCAGTTCTTC. Full variable domain (rest looked up from reference TRBV28 and TRBJ2-1): DVKVTQSSRYLVKRTGEKVFLECVQDMDHENMFWYRQDPGLGLRLIYFSYDVKMKEKGDIPEGYSVSREKKERFSLILESASTNQTSMYLCASRPGTREQFFGPGTRLTVL.

The V and J genes are TRBV4-3 and TRBJ1-1, with no clear D. The CDR3 totals 13 residues. Germline V lookup: CDR1 LGHNA, CDR2 YSLEER. The germline V and J ends were trimmed by 5 bases and 5 bases, with 12 bases remaining between them. CDR3 bases: TGCGCCAGCAGCGGAGGGAGTCAGACTGAAGCTTTCTTT. Amino acids: CASSGGSQTEAFF.

The chain couples TRBV5-1 to TRBJ1-6; 10 bases match TRBD1. The length of the CDR3 is 15 residues. The V segment lost 4 bases and the J segment 10 bases; nucleotides outside the gene matches: 8. CDR1 is SGHRS, CDR2 YFSETQ, per germline. The CDR3 protein is CASSTGTGEGSPLHF. The CDR3 DNA is TGCGCCAGCAGCACCGGGACAGGGGAAGGCTCACCCCTCCACTTT.